The entry below gives a single TCR beta chain sequence along with its context. Its antigen is unknown. Use of 60 Vbeta and 13 Jbeta primers characterized the PCR. TCRdb's copy holds only in-frame clones and misses some; the assay was immunoSEQ multiplex PCR. The sample has 140,000 to 150,000 clones, 80% seen once; the top ten hold 4.5% to 5.5%. This entry is derived from a study of cytomegalovirus exposure and HLA in healthy donors. On the study more broadly: An early release of data contained 80 million to 85 million unique TCRs, which came from HLA-typed donors. Findings and limits, study-wide: There were 160 or so TCR beta chains listed as cytomegalovirus-associated. Diagnosis of cytomegalovirus status made by the classifier reportedly showed high specificity and sensitivity. Differences between HLA loci emerged in a later analysis of TCR association rates, with DRB1 most and HLA-C fewest.

The CDR3 spans 13 residues. The germline V and J ends were trimmed by 4 bases and 7 bases, with 14 bases remaining between them. The germline V gene encodes CDR1 MNHNS and CDR2 SASEGT. The chain employs TRBV6-1 and TRBJ2-7, with TRBD2 as a possible D gene (5 bases). Specimen: PBMCs. This clonotype was obtained from a man between 40 and 49 years old in good health and CMV-seronegative. As DNA, the CDR3 is TGTGCCAGCAGTGGGGCGCTAGGGAGTGAGCAGTACTTC. It codes for CASSGALGSEQYF.